This is a list of T cell receptor beta chains from one sample in a study of blood T cell repertoires in COVID-19. Assay used: immunoSEQ multiplex PCR; TCRdb lists only in-frame clones, some missing. The sample has 30,000 to 40,000 clones; around four fifths are singletons. Material for sequencing was peripheral blood. The receptors were sampled from a man in his fifties with active COVID-19. Each CDR3 is given with its conserved first and last residue. The D gene is left open where the match is weak. Size tells how often a clone was seen (once, few, many) or the class of an expanded clone, and some rows leave it out.

length	V	D	size	J	DNA	CDR3
13	TRBV5-5	TRBD1	.	TRBJ2-5	TGTGCCAGCACCGTGGACAGGGTTGAGACCCAGTACTTC	CASTVDRVETQYF
13	TRBV12-3/TRBV12-4	.	.	TRBJ1-6	TGTGCCAGCAGTTTCCAGTCCCATTCACCCCTCCACTTT	CASSFQSHSPLHF
12	TRBV10-3	.	.	TRBJ2-7	TGTGCCAGCAGGGCAAGCGAGGGAGAGCAGTACTTC	CASRASEGEQYF
15	TRBV6-5	.	.	TRBJ1-5	TGTGCCAGCAGTTACTCACAGGGTGGCAATCAGCCCCAGCATTTT	CASSYSQGGNQPQHF
15	TRBV7-2	.	.	TRBJ1-1	TGTGCCAGCAGCTTAGCCCCAGGGAGGGTAACTGAAGCTTTCTTT	CASSLAPGRVTEAFF
15	TRBV15	TRBD1	once	TRBJ2-7	TGTGCCACCAGCAGCGGCCGGGACAGCTCCTACGAGCAGTACTTC	CATSSGRDSSYEQYF
13	TRBV19	.	once	TRBJ2-7	TGTGCCAGTAGTGTGGCTAGCACCTACGAGCAGTACTTC	CASSVASTYEQYF
14	TRBV10-3	.	.	TRBJ1-1	TGTGCCATCCGGGGGGGCGGAGTGAACACTGAAGCTTTCTTT	CAIRGGGVNTEAFF
15	TRBV6-5	.	.	TRBJ2-1	TGTGCCAGTCTTCAAACAGGGGACTTATACAATGAGCAGTTCTTC	CASLQTGDLYNEQFF
13	TRBV6-5	.	.	TRBJ2-1	TGTGCCTCTGTGGGCCCCTCCTACAATGAGCAGTTCTTC	CASVGPSYNEQFF
13	TRBV5-5	TRBD1	.	TRBJ2-7	TGTGCCAGCAGCTCGGGACAGAATTACGAGCAGTACTTC	CASSSGQNYEQYF
13	TRBV6-2/TRBV6-3	TRBD1	.	TRBJ1-2	TGTGCCAGCAGTATAACAGGGGACTATGGCTACACCTTC	CASSITGDYGYTF
16	TRBV4-3	TRBD1	.	TRBJ1-2	TGCGCCAGCAGCCAAGAATGGACAGGGCTGTTGGTTGGCTACACCTTC	CASSQEWTGLLVGYTF
15	TRBV5-5	.	.	TRBJ1-1	TGTGCCAGCAGATATCGGGACTTCCAGAACACTGAAGCTTTCTTT	CASRYRDFQNTEAFF
13	TRBV6-5	TRBD1	.	TRBJ2-6	TGTGCCAGCAGTCCAGGGGGCGGTTACGTCCTGACTTTC	CASSPGGGYVLTF
13	TRBV10-2	.	.	TRBJ2-3	TGCGCCAGCAGACTGCCTCCAGGGGATACGCAGTATTTT	CASRLPPGDTQYF
12	TRBV19	.	.	TRBJ1-2	TGTGCCAGTAGTATATCGGACAGTGGCTACACCTTC	CASSISDSGYTF
14	TRBV27	TRBD2	.	TRBJ2-5	TGTGCCAGCAGTCAGCGGGACGGGGCGGAGACCCAGTACTTC	CASSQRDGAETQYF
16	TRBV5-1	.	.	TRBJ1-3	TGCGCCAGCAGCCTGTACGGGGTTCCCTCTGGAAACACCATATATTTT	CASSLYGVPSGNTIYF
15	TRBV6-5	TRBD1	.	TRBJ2-7	TGTGCCAGCAGATTATACCCAGGGGGCTCCTACGAGCAGTACTTC	CASRLYPGGSYEQYF
13	TRBV29-1	TRBD2	.	TRBJ2-3	TGCAGCGTTCGGGGACTAGCGCCAGATACGCAGTATTTT	CSVRGLAPDTQYF
14	TRBV28	.	.	TRBJ1-6	TGTGCCAGCAGAACGACCCGGGACTCTTCACCCCTCCACTTT	CASRTTRDSSPLHF
14	TRBV6-2/TRBV6-3	.	few	TRBJ2-2	TGTGCCAGCGGTTCGGGGTTCAACACCGGGGAGCTGTTTTTT	CASGSGFNTGELFF
16	TRBV4-3	TRBD1	.	TRBJ1-2	TGCGCCAGCAGCCATAACTCCGGGACAGGGAACTATGGCTACACCTTC	CASSHNSGTGNYGYTF
16	TRBV19	TRBD2	.	TRBJ2-7	TGTGCCAGTAGCCCGGGACTAGCGGGGGCTCGTCTCGAGCAGTACTTC	CASSPGLAGARLEQYF
13	TRBV27	.	.	TRBJ1-2	TGTGCCAGCAGACCCCTAGGACAGCATGGCTACACCTTC	CASRPLGQHGYTF
15	TRBV2	TRBD1	few	TRBJ2-5	TGTGCCAGCACCCCTATAAGGACAGGGGGCCAGACCCAGTACTTC	CASTPIRTGGQTQYF
17	TRBV19	.	.	TRBJ1-6	TGTGCCAGTAGTATAGACCTGCCTGCGGGGACCCATTCACCCCTCCACTTT	CASSIDLPAGTHSPLHF
11	TRBV12-3/TRBV12-4	.	.	TRBJ2-1	TGTGCCAGCACCGTCCACAATGAGCAGTTCTTC	CASTVHNEQFF
18	TRBV7-2	TRBD2	.	TRBJ2-3	TGTGCCAGCAGCTTAACCCCTACTAGCGGGGGGGCCTTAGATACGCAGTATTTT	CASSLTPTSGGALDTQYF
15	TRBV19	TRBD1	.	TRBJ2-4	TGTGCCAGTAGTAACCCGGGACAGGGAAAAAACATTCAGTACTTC	CASSNPGQGKNIQYF
16	TRBV5-4	TRBD1	.	TRBJ2-5	TGTGCCAGCAGCTTTAGGAGACAGGGGGGAGGGGAGACCCAGTACTTC	CASSFRRQGGGETQYF
13	TRBV5-1	.	.	TRBJ2-2	TGCGCCAGCGGCAGGACGAACACCGGGGAGCTGTTTTTT	CASGRTNTGELFF
11	TRBV7-9	.	few	TRBJ2-7	TGTGCCAGCAGTCAAGGACAGGAGCAGTACTTC	CASSQGQEQYF
15	TRBV6-5	TRBD1	once	TRBJ1-2	TGTGCCAGCAGTTACAACAGGGGCTCTACCTATGGCTACACCTTC	CASSYNRGSTYGYTF
15	TRBV7-9	TRBD2	.	TRBJ2-3	TGTGCCAGCAGCACTAGCGGTAGGCGTGCAGATACGCAGTATTTT	CASSTSGRRADTQYF
14	TRBV24-1	.	once	TRBJ1-2	TGTGCCACCAGTGATGGGAGCTACGCTTATGGCTACACCTTC	CATSDGSYAYGYTF
14	TRBV3-1/TRBV3-2	.	few	TRBJ2-7	TGTGCCAGCAGCTCCGGGACACGAGCCTACGAGCAGTACTTC	CASSSGTRAYEQYF
14	TRBV28	TRBD1	.	TRBJ1-1	TGTGCCAGCAGATTGGACAGGGTGAACACTGAAGCTTTCTTT	CASRLDRVNTEAFF
13	TRBV19	TRBD1	.	TRBJ1-2	TGTGCCAGTAGTACGGGGACAGACTATGGCTACACCTTC	CASSTGTDYGYTF
13	TRBV15	.	once	TRBJ1-5	TGTGCCACCAGCAGTGGGGGGGATCAGCCCCAGCATTTT	CATSSGGDQPQHF
13	TRBV29-1	.	.	TRBJ2-3	TGCAGCGTGGGGGGTAGCAACACAGATACGCAGTATTTT	CSVGGSNTDTQYF
16	TRBV27	.	.	TRBJ1-5	TGTGCCAGCAGTTTCACAGGGAAAGGTAGCAATCAGCCCCAGCATTTT	CASSFTGKGSNQPQHF
15	TRBV10-3	TRBD1	.	TRBJ2-2	TGTGCCATCAACGACAGGGGGGCGAACACCGGGGAGCTGTTTTTT	CAINDRGANTGELFF
15	TRBV11-2	.	.	TRBJ2-7	TGTGCCAGCAGCTCCGGGAGGGACAGGGTACAAGAGCAGTACTTC	CASSSGRDRVQEQYF
15	TRBV9	.	.	TRBJ1-1	TGTGCCAGCAGCGTAGGCGGCGGTGCGGGAACTGAAGCTTTCTTT	CASSVGGGAGTEAFF
17	TRBV24-1	TRBD2	.	TRBJ2-1	TGTGCCACCAGTGGAAAAGCCGGGACTAGCGGGGCCAATGAGCAGTTCTTC	CATSGKAGTSGANEQFF
15	TRBV28	.	.	TRBJ2-2	TGTGCCAGCAAGGAGGGACCGAGAGACACCGGGGAGCTGTTTTTT	CASKEGPRDTGELFF
16	TRBV11-3	TRBD2	.	TRBJ2-3	TGTGCCAGCAGCTTAGGGACTAGCGGGGGATCAGATACGCAGTATTTT	CASSLGTSGGSDTQYF
15	TRBV28	TRBD1	.	TRBJ1-5	TGTGCCAGCAGTGCCGCCACAGGGGGCGGTCAGCCCCAGCATTTT	CASSAATGGGQPQHF
17	TRBV9	TRBD1	.	TRBJ2-5	TGTGCCAGCAGCACCAGAGACCGGGACAGGATGGAAGAGACCCAGTACTTC	CASSTRDRDRMEETQYF
17	TRBV4-1	TRBD1	.	TRBJ1-5	TGCGCCAGCAGCCAAGTTAACAGGGGGTTAAGCAATCAGCCCCAGCATTTT	CASSQVNRGLSNQPQHF
15	TRBV4-1	TRBD2	few	TRBJ2-2	TGCGCCAGCAGCCAAACTAGCGCGGACACCGGGGAGCTGTTTTTT	CASSQTSADTGELFF
13	TRBV10-3	.	.	TRBJ2-1	TGTGCCATCAGTGGTTCAGGATACAATGAGCAGTTCTTC	CAISGSGYNEQFF
15	TRBV6-2/TRBV6-3	TRBD1	.	TRBJ2-1	TGTGCCAGCAACCCGGACAGGGGGCATATCAATGAGCAGTTCTTC	CASNPDRGHINEQFF